These 24 T cell receptor beta chains share one sample of origin, sequenced in a study of blood T cell repertoires in COVID-19. Sequencing used immunoSEQ multiplex PCR; TCRdb keeps in-frame clones, though not all of them. This repertoire shows some 150,000 clones, about 80% found once; its top ten account for around 28%. Material: peripheral blood. These TCRs come from a woman in her fifties or sixties with acute or convalescent COVID-19.

V and J are TRBV10-3 and TRBJ1-1; D uncertain. Trimming removed 0 bases at V and 11 bases at J, with 10 bases between. The germline V gene has CDR1 ENHRY and CDR2 SYGVKD. The CDR3 is 12 residues long. The CDR3 loop reads CAISESASYAFF. The CDR3 DNA reads TGTGCCATCAGTGAGTCTGCGAGTTATGCTTTCTTT.

The V gene is TRBV2, the J gene TRBJ1-5; possible D gene TRBD1, 5 bases. The CDR3 consists of 14 residues. V lost 10 bases and J 0 bases, leaving 13 bases between the germline ends. The V gene's germline CDR1 is SNHLY and CDR2 FYNNEI. In nucleotides, the CDR3 is TGTGCCACCACTGGGGCCGATAGCAATCAGCCCCAGCATTTT. Translated: CATTGADSNQPQHF. The variable domain in full, with the rest retrieved from reference TRBV2 and TRBJ1-5, is EPEVTQTPSHQVTQMGQEVILRCVPISNHLYFYWYRQILGQKVEFLVSFYNNEISEKSEIFDDQFSVERPDGSNFTLKIRSTKLEDSAMYFCATTGADSNQPQHFGDGTRLSIL.

This clone has ten or more counts. The rearrangement uses TRBV2 and TRBJ1-4; 10 bases line up with TRBD1. The CDR3 is 14 amino acids. Losses at the gene ends were 9 bases for V and 3 bases for J; bases not matched to a gene: 4. The V gene's germline CDR1 is SNHLY and CDR2 FYNNEI. In DNA form, the CDR3 reads TGTGCCAGAGGGACAGGGGCAGCTAATGAAAAACTGTTTTTT. Its translation is CARGTGAANEKLFF.

In this sample, this clone turned up once. The J gene is TRBJ1-2, the V gene TRBV19; D not certain. Trimming shortened V by 2 bases and J by 1 base, and 14 bases separated the two germline ends. CDR1 and CDR2 (germline): LNHDA, SQIVND (reference sequence). The CDR3 covers 16 residues. The CDR3 coding sequence is TGTGCCAGTAGTATATCCCCGCCTCTAGTTAACTATGGCTACACCTTC. It translates to CASSISPPLVNYGYTF.

The genes are TRBV5-5 and TRBJ2-7; a possible D gene is TRBD1 (6 bases). Trimming took 4 bases from V and 0 from J, leaving 14 bases between them. The CDR3 has 15 amino acids. CDR1 and CDR2 (germline): SGHKS, YYEKEE (reference sequence). CDR3 loop: CASSIQGLSSYEQYF. The DNA of the CDR3 is TGTGCCAGCAGCATCCAGGGGTTAAGCTCCTACGAGCAGTACTTC.

The CDR3 nucleotides read TGCAGCGTTGTAATCATCTCGACAGAACCGTCTGGGGCGCAGCCCCAGCATTTT. It translates to CSVVIISTEPSGAQPQHF. The rearrangement joins TRBV29-1 to TRBJ1-5; D possibly corresponds to TRBD1 (5 bases). Trimming removed 4 bases at V and 7 bases at J, with 29 bases between. Per germline, CDR1 SQVTM and CDR2 ANQGSEA. This CDR3 comprises 18 residues.

This clone was detected a few times. This chain uses TRBV5-1 with TRBJ1-2; D unresolved. The CDR3 covers 15 residues. V lost 0 bases and J lost 0, with 9 bases in between. CDR1 is SGHRS, CDR2 YFSETQ, per germline. CDR3 sequence reads: CASSLGSGSNYGYTF. The CDR3, as DNA: TGCGCCAGCAGCTTGGGTTCGGGATCTAACTATGGCTACACCTTC.

The chain links TRBV10-3 to TRBJ1-3; D is perhaps TRBD1 (5 bases). The CDR3 length is 14 residues. CDR1 is ENHRY, CDR2 SYGVKD, per germline. Trimming took off 2 bases at V and 3 bases at J, with 8 bases between the two ends. As DNA, the CDR3 is TGTGCCATCAGTGAGGGACACCGTGGAAACACCATATATTTT. This gives the protein CAISEGHRGNTIYF.

The rearrangement links TRBV11-2 to TRBJ1-1; D gene uncertain. The germline V gene encodes CDR1 SGHAT and CDR2 FQNNGV. The germline V and J ends were trimmed by 4 bases and 10 bases, with 13 bases remaining between them. This CDR3 has 12 amino acids. In nucleotides, the CDR3 is TGTGCCAGCAGCTCCGAAACACCTCGAGCTTTCTTT. This codes for CASSSETPRAFF.

This chain connects TRBV7-9 to TRBJ1-6, with TRBD1 matching over 7 bases. V lost 5 bases to trimming and J lost 5 bases; unmatched junction nucleotides: 3. Germline CDR1 SEHNR, CDR2 FQNEAQ (reference sequence). The CDR3 is 14 residues long. The CDR3 nucleotides are TGTGCCAGCAGCCGGGACAGCAATAATTCACCCCTCCACTTT. Translating gives CASSRDSNNSPLHF.

The chain employs TRBV5-6 and TRBJ1-1, with a possible D match to TRBD1 (6 bases). Germline values: CDR1 SGHDT, CDR2 YYEEEE. The V gene lost 0 bases and the J gene lost 7 bases, with 7 bases spanning the gap. This CDR3 is 12 amino acids long. The chain's CDR3 is CASSLGTDEAFF. CDR3 DNA sequence: TGTGCCAGCAGCTTGGGGACAGATGAAGCTTTCTTT.

The V gene is TRBV11-2, the J gene TRBJ1-1; D is unclear. The CDR3 has 15 residues. The V end lost 5 bases, the J end lost 5 bases, and 18 bases lay between the germline ends. Looked up from germline, CDR1 is SGHAT and CDR2 is FQNNGV. The CDR3 DNA sequence: TGTGCCAGCAGCCCGAGCTGGGTAAGAGGGACTGAAGCTTTCTTT. Translation gives CASSPSWVRGTEAFF.

The rearrangement links TRBV4-1 to TRBJ2-3; D is undetermined. CDR3 length: 15 residues. Trimming pared 4 bases from V and 4 bases from J, leaving 15 bases between. In germline, CDR1 is MGHRA, CDR2 YSYEKL. The CDR3 DNA reads as TGCGCCAGCAGCCCCCAGCCCCCGAGGCCAGATACGCAGTATTTT. Translating it yields CASSPQPPRPDTQYF.

The chain uses TRBV5-1 and TRBJ1-5, with D possibly being TRBD1 (6 bases). The CDR3 runs 15 residues. With 3 bases removed from V and 6 bases from J, the gap between germline ends came to 16 bases. The V gene's germline CDR1 is SGHRS and CDR2 YFSETQ. The CDR3 loop reads CASSYRGQWGQPQHF. For the CDR3, the DNA is TGCGCCAGCAGCTACCGTGGACAGTGGGGTCAGCCCCAGCATTTT.

The chain couples TRBV19 to TRBJ2-3; 8 nucleotides align to TRBD2. The CDR3 runs 15 residues. CDR1 LNHDA and CDR2 SQIVND come from the germline V gene (reference sequence). The junction had 5 bases not matched to a gene; V was cut back by 5 bases and J by 1 base. CDR3: CASSYISGGTDTQYF. The DNA for the CDR3 is TGTGCCAGTAGTTATATTAGCGGGGGCACAGATACGCAGTATTTT.

The V call is TRBV6-5, the J call TRBJ1-1; D is undetermined. With 4 bases removed from V and 3 bases from J, the gap between germline ends came to 9 bases. This CDR3 spans 13 amino acids. The germline V gene has CDR1 MNHEY and CDR2 SVGAGI. CDR3 sequence: CASSWRQDTEAFF. CDR3 nucleotides: TGTGCCAGCAGTTGGAGGCAGGACACTGAAGCTTTCTTT.

By its share, this clone is medium-sized. V is TRBV7-2 and J is TRBJ1-3; D perhaps matches TRBD1 (6 bases). V shed 4 bases and J shed 0 bases, with 13 bases lying between them. Germline V gene sequence: CDR1 SGHTA, CDR2 FQGNSA. The CDR3 contains 16 residues. The CDR3 here is CASSSGVVLSGNTIYF. The CDR3 coding sequence is TGTGCCAGCAGCTCAGGGGTGGTCCTCTCTGGAAACACCATATATTTT.

The chain links TRBV6-5 to TRBJ2-1; possible D gene TRBD2, 5 bases. This CDR3 is built from 13 residues. Per the germline V gene, CDR1 is MNHEY and CDR2 is SVGAGI. Trimming stripped 0 bases from V and 8 bases from J, with 8 bases between. The chain's CDR3 is CASSYSLGDEQFF. Written as DNA, the CDR3 is TGTGCCAGCAGTTACTCCCTCGGGGATGAGCAGTTCTTC.

The count of this clone is one. The genes are TRBV2 and TRBJ2-6; D is unclear. This CDR3 comprises 13 residues. V lost 3 bases and J 3 bases, leaving 3 bases between the germline ends. Germline values: CDR1 SNHLY, CDR2 FYNNEI. DNA of the CDR3: TGTGCCAGCAGTGACTTTGGGGCCAACGTCCTGACTTTC. It encodes CASSDFGANVLTF.

The chain uses TRBV5-4 and TRBJ2-5; 9 bases agree with TRBD2. V lost 8 bases and J lost 2; bases outside the gene matches: 4. The CDR3 runs 13 residues. Per the germline V gene, CDR1 is SGHNT and CDR2 is YYREEE (reference sequence). Here the CDR3 reads CASAGGQQETQYF. In DNA, the CDR3 is TGTGCCAGTGCGGGGGGGCAGCAAGAGACCCAGTACTTC.

This clone turned up a few times. V gene TRBV7-8 combines with J gene TRBJ1-1; 7 positions agree with TRBD1. This CDR3 has 15 amino acids. The V gene end was trimmed by 5 bases and the J gene end by 1 base; junction bases not matched to a gene: 7. Looked up from germline, CDR1 is SGHVS and CDR2 is FQNEAQ. CDR3 loop: CASSLSNRGNTEAFF. For the CDR3, the DNA is TGTGCCAGCAGCCTATCAAACAGGGGGAACACTGAAGCTTTCTTT.

V and J are TRBV14 and TRBJ2-5; 10 bases fit TRBD1. J gave up 7 bases and V 1 base, and 3 bases lay outside the gene matches. The CDR3 runs 14 residues. Germline V gene data show CDR1 as SGHDN and CDR2 as FVKESK. CDR3 amino acids: CASSQGDRGRTQYF. CDR3 DNA: TGTGCCAGCAGCCAAGGGGACAGGGGTCGGACCCAGTACTTC.

The V call is TRBV19, the J call TRBJ2-5; D remains unclear. The CDR3 runs to 13 residues. Germline V gene lookup returns CDR1 LNHDA and CDR2 SQIVND (reference sequence). V gave up 3 bases and J gave up 2 bases, with 7 bases separating them. CDR3 in amino acids: CASSIGSQETQYF. The DNA for the CDR3 is TGTGCCAGTAGTATCGGGTCGCAAGAGACCCAGTACTTC. Full variable domain (outside the CDR3, taken from reference TRBV19 and TRBJ2-5): DGGITQSPKYLFRKEGQNVTLSCEQNLNHDAMYWYRQDPGQGLRLIYYSQIVNDFQKGDIAEGYSVSREKKESFPLTVTSAQKNPTAFYLCASSIGSQETQYFGPGTRLLVL.

The chain recombines TRBV11-2 with TRBJ1-3, with D unclear. Germline lookup yields CDR1 SGHAT and CDR2 FQNNGV. Trimming left V 0 bases short and J 0 bases short, with 12 bases between. The CDR3 is made up of 17 amino acids. The CDR3 DNA reads TGTGCCAGCAGCTTAGATCTCGGTCGCCACTCTGGAAACACCATATATTTT. Translation gives CASSLDLGRHSGNTIYF.